The sample holds a few counts of the clone carrying this T cell receptor (beta chain). The V gene lost 5 bases and the J gene lost 1 base, with 18 bases spanning the gap. The CDR3 totals 16 residues. Per germline, CDR1 MNHNY and CDR2 SVGAGI (reference sequence). The sample originates from a study of T cell changes during pregnancy in multiple sclerosis. The data were produced by immunoSEQ multiplex PCR, yet TCRdb's version contains in-frame clones alone and is incomplete. The sample yields over 65,000 clones, roughly nine tenths seen once. The chain is built from TRBV6-6 and TRBJ2-7, with D possibly matching TRBD2 (6 bases). The sequenced sample was peripheral blood, obtained in the first trimester of pregnancy. The sequence was collected from a female donor with multiple sclerosis, enrolled in a pregnancy study. The CDR3 DNA reads TGTGCCAGCAGTACCCAGACCGGGACTGCTTCCTACGAGCAGTACTTC. Translated: CASSTQTGTASYEQYF.